The TCR beta chain under discussion was sequenced for a study of blood T cell repertoires in COVID-19. Background on the study: Samples representing acute and convalescent COVID-19 were sourced from the United States, Italy and Spain. Nucleic acid was either cDNA or gDNA, and it came from T cells, B-cell-depleted T cells, or PBMCs.

In the authors' workflow: Estimated nucleated cell counts came from reference gene primer amplification. Assay used: immunoSEQ multiplex PCR; TCRdb lists only in-frame clones, some missing. D and trimming were read from the DNA, whereas the V and J calls and clone size are those reported in that table. Of 100,000 to 150,000 clones in the sample, 85% were seen once. CDR3 size: 15 residues. Trimming cost V 5 bases and J 9 bases; bases outside gene matches: 15. Germline CDR1 is MDHEN and CDR2 is SYDVKM. V and J are TRBV28 and TRBJ1-1; 7 positions agree with TRBD1. This receptor was identified in an elderly woman with acute or convalescent COVID-19. Material for sequencing was peripheral blood. The DNA for the CDR3 is TGTGCCAGCAGTAATCGACAGGGAAGCGTCATAAAAGCTTTCTTT. This translates into CASSNRQGSVIKAFF.